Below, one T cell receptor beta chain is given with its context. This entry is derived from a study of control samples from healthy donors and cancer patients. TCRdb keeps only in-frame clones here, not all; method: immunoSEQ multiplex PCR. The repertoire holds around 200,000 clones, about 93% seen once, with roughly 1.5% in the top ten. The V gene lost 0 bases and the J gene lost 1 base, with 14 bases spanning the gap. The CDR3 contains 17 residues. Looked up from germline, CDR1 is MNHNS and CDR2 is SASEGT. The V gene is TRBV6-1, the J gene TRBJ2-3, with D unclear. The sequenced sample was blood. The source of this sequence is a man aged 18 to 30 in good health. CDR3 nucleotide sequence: TGTGCCAGCAGTGAAGCGCTCTGGCCCCTGGGCACAGATACGCAGTATTTT. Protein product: CASSEALWPLGTDTQYF.